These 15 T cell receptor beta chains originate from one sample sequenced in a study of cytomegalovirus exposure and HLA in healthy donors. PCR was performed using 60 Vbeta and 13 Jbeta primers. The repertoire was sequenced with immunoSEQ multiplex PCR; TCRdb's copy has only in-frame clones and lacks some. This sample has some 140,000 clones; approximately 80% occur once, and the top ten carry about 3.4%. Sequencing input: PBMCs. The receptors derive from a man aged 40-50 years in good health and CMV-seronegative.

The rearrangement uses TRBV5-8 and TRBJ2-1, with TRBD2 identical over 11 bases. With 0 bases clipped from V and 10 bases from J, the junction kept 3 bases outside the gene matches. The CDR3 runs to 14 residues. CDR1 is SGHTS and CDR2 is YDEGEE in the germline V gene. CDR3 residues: CASSLEASGREQFF. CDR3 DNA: TGTGCCAGCAGCTTGGAAGCTAGCGGGAGGGAGCAGTTCTTC.

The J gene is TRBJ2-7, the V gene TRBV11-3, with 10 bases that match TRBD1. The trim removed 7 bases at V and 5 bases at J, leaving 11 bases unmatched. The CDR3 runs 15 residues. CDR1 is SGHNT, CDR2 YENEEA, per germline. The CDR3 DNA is TGTGCCAGCACCGTTATGGGACAGGGGAGTCACGAGCAGTACTTC. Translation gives CASTVMGQGSHEQYF.

The CDR3 sequence: CASRGHREGEKLFF. In nucleotides, the CDR3 is TGTGCCAGCAGAGGACACAGGGAGGGCGAAAAACTGTTTTTT. The chain uses TRBV2 and TRBJ1-4; D may be TRBD1 (6 bases). CDR3 length: 14 amino acids. The germline V gene encodes CDR1 SNHLY and CDR2 FYNNEI. V lost 6 bases and J lost 8, with 16 bases in between.

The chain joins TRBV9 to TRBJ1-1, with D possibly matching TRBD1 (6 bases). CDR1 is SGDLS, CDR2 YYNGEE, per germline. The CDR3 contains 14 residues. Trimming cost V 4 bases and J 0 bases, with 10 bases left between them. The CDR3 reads CASSSGQMNTEAFF. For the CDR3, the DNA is TGTGCCAGCAGCTCGGGACAAATGAACACTGAAGCTTTCTTT. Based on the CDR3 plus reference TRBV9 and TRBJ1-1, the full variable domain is DSGVTQTPKHLITATGQRVTLRCSPRSGDLSVYWYQQSLDQGLQFLIQYYNGEERAKGNILERFSAQQFPDLHSELNLSSLELGDSALYFCASSSGQMNTEAFFGQGTRLTVV.

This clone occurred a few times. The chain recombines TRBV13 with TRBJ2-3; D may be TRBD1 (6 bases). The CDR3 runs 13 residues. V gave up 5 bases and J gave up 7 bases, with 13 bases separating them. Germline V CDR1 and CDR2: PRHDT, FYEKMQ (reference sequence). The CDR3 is CASSHQGRHTQYF. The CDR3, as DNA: TGTGCCAGCAGCCATCAGGGGAGACATACGCAGTATTTT.

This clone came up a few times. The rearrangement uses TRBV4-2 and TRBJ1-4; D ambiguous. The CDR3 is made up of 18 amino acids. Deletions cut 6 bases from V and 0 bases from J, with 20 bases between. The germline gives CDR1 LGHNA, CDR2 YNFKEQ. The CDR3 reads CASRPGGFTLATNEKLFF. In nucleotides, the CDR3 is TGTGCCAGCAGGCCTGGAGGATTTACCCTTGCAACTAATGAAAAACTGTTTTTT.

The CDR3: CASSQRDSSYNEQFF. CDR3 bases: TGTGCCAGCAGTCAGCGAGACAGCTCCTACAATGAGCAGTTCTTC. The chain has TRBV28 and TRBJ2-1; maybe TRBD1 (5 bases). The CDR3 consists of 15 residues. The germline V gene encodes CDR1 MDHEN and CDR2 SYDVKM. Trimming stripped 5 bases from V and 0 bases from J, with 11 bases between.

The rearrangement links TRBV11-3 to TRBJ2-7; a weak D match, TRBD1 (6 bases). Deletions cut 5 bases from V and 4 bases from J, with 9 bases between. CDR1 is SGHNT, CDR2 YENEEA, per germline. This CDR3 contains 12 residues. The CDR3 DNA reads TGTGCCAGCAGCGGGGACATTTACGAGCAGTACTTC. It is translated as CASSGDIYEQYF.

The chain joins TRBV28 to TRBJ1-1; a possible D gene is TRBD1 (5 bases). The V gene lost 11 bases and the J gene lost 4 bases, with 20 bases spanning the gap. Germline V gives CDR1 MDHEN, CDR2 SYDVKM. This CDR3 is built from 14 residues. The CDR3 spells CASSQGRLGTEAFF. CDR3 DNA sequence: TGTGCCTCCTCGCAGGGTCGATTGGGCACTGAAGCTTTCTTT.

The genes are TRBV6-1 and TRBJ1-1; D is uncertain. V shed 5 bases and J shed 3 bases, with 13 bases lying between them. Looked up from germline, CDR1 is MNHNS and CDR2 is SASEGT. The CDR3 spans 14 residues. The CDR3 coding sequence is TGTGCCAGCAGTATACGGGTCGGGGACACTGAAGCTTTCTTT. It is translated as CASSIRVGDTEAFF.

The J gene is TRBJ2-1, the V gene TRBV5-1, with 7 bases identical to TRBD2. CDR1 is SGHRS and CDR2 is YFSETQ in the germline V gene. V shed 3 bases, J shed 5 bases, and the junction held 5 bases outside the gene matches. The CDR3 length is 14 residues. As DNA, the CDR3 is TGCGCCAGCAGCTGGGCTAGCGGAAACAATGAGCAGTTCTTC. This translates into CASSWASGNNEQFF. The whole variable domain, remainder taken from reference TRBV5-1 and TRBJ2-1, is KAGVTQTPRYLIKTRGQQVTLSCSPISGHRSVSWYQQTPGQGLQFLFEYFSETQRNKGNFPGRFSGRQFSNSRSEMNVSTLELGDSALYLCASSWASGNNEQFFGPGTRLTVL.

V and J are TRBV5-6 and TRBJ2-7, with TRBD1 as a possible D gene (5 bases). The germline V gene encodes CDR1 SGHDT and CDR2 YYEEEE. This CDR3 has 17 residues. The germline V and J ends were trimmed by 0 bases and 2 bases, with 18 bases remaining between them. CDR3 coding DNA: TGTGCCAGCAGCTTGGAACAGGTGGGCCCACAAACCTACGAGCAGTACTTC. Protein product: CASSLEQVGPQTYEQYF.

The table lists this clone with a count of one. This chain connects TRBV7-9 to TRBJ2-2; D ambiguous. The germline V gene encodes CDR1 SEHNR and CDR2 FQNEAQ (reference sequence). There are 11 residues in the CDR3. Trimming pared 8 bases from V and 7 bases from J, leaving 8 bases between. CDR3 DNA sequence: TGTGCCAGCCGCATACTCGGGGAGCTGTTTTTT. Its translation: CASRILGELFF.

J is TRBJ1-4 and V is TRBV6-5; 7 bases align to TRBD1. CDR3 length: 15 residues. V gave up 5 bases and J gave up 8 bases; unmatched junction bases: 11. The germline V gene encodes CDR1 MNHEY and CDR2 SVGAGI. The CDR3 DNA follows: TGTGCCAGCAGTCGGTCCCGGGACAGTATCGAAAAACTGTTTTTT. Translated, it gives CASSRSRDSIEKLFF.

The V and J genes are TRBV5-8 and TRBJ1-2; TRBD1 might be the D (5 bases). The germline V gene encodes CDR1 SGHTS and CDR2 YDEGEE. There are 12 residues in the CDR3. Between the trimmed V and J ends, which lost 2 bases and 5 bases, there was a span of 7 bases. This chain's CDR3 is CASSLPGYGYTF. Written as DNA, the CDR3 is TGTGCCAGCAGCTTACCAGGGTATGGCTACACCTTC.